This T cell receptor (beta chain) appears in the sequencing data of a study of blood T cell repertoires in COVID-19. Study-wide background: There were acute and convalescent COVID-19 samples, and they came from the United States, Italy and Spain. T cells, B-cell-depleted T cells, or PBMCs supplied cDNA or gDNA.

In the study's own analysis: Reference gene primer amplification gave estimated nucleated cell counts. Assay used: immunoSEQ multiplex PCR; TCRdb lists only in-frame clones, some missing. V and J calls and clone size are given by that table; D and trimming were obtained from the DNA. This sample has about 64,000 clones, with approximately 78% found just once. The CDR3 consists of 16 residues. Germline V gene sequence: CDR1 SGHTA, CDR2 FQGTGA. V was pared by 5 bases and J by 6 bases, with 8 bases of the junction left unmatched. The sequencing sample was made of peripheral blood. This TCR was recovered from an elderly man with acute or convalescent COVID-19. V is TRBV7-3 and J is TRBJ2-3; TRBD2 matches 13 bases. This chain's CDR3 is CASSPGTSGVADTQYF. CDR3 coding DNA: TGTGCCAGCAGCCCGGGGACTAGCGGGGTGGCGGATACGCAGTATTTT.